These T cell receptor beta chains were read from a single sample in a study of control samples from healthy donors and cancer patients. Sequencing was performed with immunoSEQ multiplex PCR; in TCRdb, only in-frame clones are kept and a portion is missing. The sample has over 100,000 clones, 75% to 95% seen once; the top ten hold about 4.2%. What was sequenced was blood. The receptors originated from a human donor in good health. The donor label of this sample is uncertain. Both conserved end residues are part of each CDR3. D genes are given only for firm matches. Rows may omit the clone size; those that give it use once, few, many or a size class.

v_gene: TRBV5-1
j_gene: TRBJ2-5
d_gene: -
abundance: -
CDR3nt: TGCGCCAGCAGCTTGACAGGAGCGTACCAAGAGACCCAGTACTTC
CDR3aa: CASSLTGAYQETQYF

v_gene: TRBV2
j_gene: TRBJ2-3
d_gene: -
abundance: -
CDR3nt: TGTGCCAGCTTACCCAGAGGTCTAGTGCATGGGGGCCCAGATACGCAGTATTTT
CDR3aa: CASLPRGLVHGGPDTQYF

v_gene: TRBV28
j_gene: TRBJ2-7
d_gene: -
abundance: -
CDR3nt: TGTGCCAGCACAGAGGCCAACTCCTACGAGCAGTACTTC
CDR3aa: CASTEANSYEQYF

v_gene: TRBV6-6
j_gene: TRBJ2-1
d_gene: -
abundance: -
CDR3nt: TGTGCCAGCAGTTACTCGACCGGCGGGGGCGTCGCTGAGCAGTTCTTC
CDR3aa: CASSYSTGGGVAEQFF

v_gene: TRBV2
j_gene: TRBJ2-7
d_gene: -
abundance: -
CDR3nt: TGTGCCAGCATTAGGGACACTCCTATGGGCGAGCAGTACTTC
CDR3aa: CASIRDTPMGEQYF

v_gene: TRBV5-4
j_gene: TRBJ1-1
d_gene: -
abundance: -
CDR3nt: TGTGCCAGCAGCTCTCTCCGCCTCAGGGAGGGGAACACTGAAGCTTTCTTT
CDR3aa: CASSSLRLREGNTEAFF

v_gene: TRBV2
j_gene: TRBJ1-4
d_gene: -
abundance: -
CDR3nt: TGTGCCAGCAATCGAAGATCTAATGAAAAACTGTTTTTT
CDR3aa: CASNRRSNEKLFF

v_gene: TRBV4-2
j_gene: TRBJ2-7
d_gene: TRBD2
abundance: -
CDR3nt: TGTGCCAGCAGCCAAGCCCAGGGGCGGACTAGCGGGGGGGCCCCTCGGGAGCAGTACTTC
CDR3aa: CASSQAQGRTSGGAPREQYF

v_gene: TRBV11-2
j_gene: TRBJ1-5
d_gene: TRBD1
abundance: -
CDR3nt: TGTGCCAGCAGCCTTTCCGGGACAGGGGGTAGCAATCAGCCCCAGCATTTT
CDR3aa: CASSLSGTGGSNQPQHF

v_gene: TRBV18
j_gene: TRBJ1-5
d_gene: -
abundance: -
CDR3nt: TGTGCCAGCTCCCTGGGACATAGCAATCAGCCCCAGCATTTT
CDR3aa: CASSLGHSNQPQHF

v_gene: TRBV5-4
j_gene: TRBJ2-7
d_gene: -
abundance: -
CDR3nt: TGTGCCAGCAGCTTGTCTGGGTTCACCTACGAGCAGTACTTC
CDR3aa: CASSLSGFTYEQYF

v_gene: TRBV10-3
j_gene: TRBJ1-1
d_gene: -
abundance: -
CDR3nt: TGTGCCACCGCGGAGAGTATGAACACTGAAGCTTTCTTT
CDR3aa: CATAESMNTEAFF

v_gene: TRBV5-1
j_gene: TRBJ1-1
d_gene: -
abundance: -
CDR3nt: TGCGCCAGCAGCTTGGTCCGGGCCTCCCCCAGCACTGAAGCTTTCTTT
CDR3aa: CASSLVRASPSTEAFF

v_gene: TRBV11-2
j_gene: TRBJ2-3
d_gene: TRBD2
abundance: -
CDR3nt: TGTGCCAGCAGCTTAGTGTTAGCGGGGCGACGCACAGATACGCAGTATTTT
CDR3aa: CASSLVLAGRRTDTQYF

v_gene: TRBV19
j_gene: TRBJ1-5
d_gene: -
abundance: -
CDR3nt: TGTGCCAGTAGTATCCCCTACAGGAGAAGGGATCAGCCCCAGCATTTT
CDR3aa: CASSIPYRRRDQPQHF

v_gene: TRBV25-1
j_gene: TRBJ2-7
d_gene: -
abundance: -
CDR3nt: TGTGCCAGCAGCGACCTCGGGGGGCAGAACGAGCAGTACTTC
CDR3aa: CASSDLGGQNEQYF

v_gene: TRBV6-5
j_gene: TRBJ2-3
d_gene: -
abundance: -
CDR3nt: TGTGCCAGCAGTCCCGGGACCCGAGGTACGCAGTATTTT
CDR3aa: CASSPGTRGTQYF

v_gene: TRBV6-1
j_gene: TRBJ2-3
d_gene: TRBD2
abundance: -
CDR3nt: TGTGCCAGCAGTGAGAGGCTAGCGGGGGGTAGGGATACGCAGTATTTT
CDR3aa: CASSERLAGGRDTQYF

v_gene: TRBV28
j_gene: TRBJ1-3
d_gene: -
abundance: -
CDR3nt: TGTGCCAGCAGACAGGGTCAGTCTGGAAACACCATATATTTT
CDR3aa: CASRQGQSGNTIYF

v_gene: TRBV6-5
j_gene: TRBJ1-6
d_gene: TRBD1
abundance: -
CDR3nt: TGTGCCAGCAGCCCCTCCGGACAGGGAAATTCACCCCTCCACTTT
CDR3aa: CASSPSGQGNSPLHF

v_gene: TRBV7-9
j_gene: TRBJ1-6
d_gene: -
abundance: -
CDR3nt: TGTGCCAGCAGCTCCCCAGGGAGGGGTAATTCACCCCTCCACTTT
CDR3aa: CASSSPGRGNSPLHF

v_gene: TRBV9
j_gene: TRBJ2-5
d_gene: TRBD2
abundance: -
CDR3nt: TGTGCCAGCAGCACCTCTAGCGGGGGTTCCCAAGAGACCCAGTACTTC
CDR3aa: CASSTSSGGSQETQYF

v_gene: TRBV7-2
j_gene: TRBJ2-3
d_gene: TRBD2
abundance: -
CDR3nt: TGTGCCAGCAGCCCGGGACTAGCGGGGGGGCCCGGGACAGATACGCAGTATTTT
CDR3aa: CASSPGLAGGPGTDTQYF

v_gene: TRBV5-1
j_gene: TRBJ2-7
d_gene: -
abundance: -
CDR3nt: TGCGCCAGCCTGGGGGAATCCTACGAGCAGTACTTC
CDR3aa: CASLGESYEQYF

v_gene: TRBV3-1/TRBV3-2
j_gene: TRBJ1-5
d_gene: -
abundance: -
CDR3nt: TGTGCCAGCAGCCAAGGGACCGGAGTTGGGGCCCAGCATTTT
CDR3aa: CASSQGTGVGAQHF

v_gene: TRBV19
j_gene: TRBJ2-1
d_gene: TRBD1
abundance: -
CDR3nt: TGTGCCAGTAGTATTGGACAGGGGGATCGGAATGAGCAGTTCTTC
CDR3aa: CASSIGQGDRNEQFF

v_gene: TRBV29-1
j_gene: TRBJ2-7
d_gene: -
abundance: -
CDR3nt: TGCAGCGTTGCGGACGGAGCCTACGAGCAGTACTTC
CDR3aa: CSVADGAYEQYF

v_gene: TRBV24-1
j_gene: TRBJ1-2
d_gene: -
abundance: -
CDR3nt: TGTGCCACCAGTACAGGGATTGGCTACACCTTC
CDR3aa: CATSTGIGYTF

v_gene: TRBV4-3
j_gene: TRBJ2-5
d_gene: -
abundance: -
CDR3nt: TGCGCCAGCAGCCAGACTACATACCAAGAGACCCAGTACTTC
CDR3aa: CASSQTTYQETQYF

v_gene: TRBV10-3
j_gene: TRBJ2-1
d_gene: -
abundance: -
CDR3nt: TGTGCCATCATGGGCCCCATTGGAGAGCAGTTCTTC
CDR3aa: CAIMGPIGEQFF

v_gene: TRBV27
j_gene: TRBJ2-3
d_gene: -
abundance: -
CDR3nt: TGTGCCAGCAGTCTTAGGGGCACAGATACGCAGTATTTT
CDR3aa: CASSLRGTDTQYF

v_gene: TRBV12-3/TRBV12-4
j_gene: TRBJ1-1
d_gene: -
abundance: many
CDR3nt: TGTGCCAGCAAGCAACTAAACACTGAAGCTTTCTTT
CDR3aa: CASKQLNTEAFF

v_gene: TRBV2
j_gene: TRBJ2-7
d_gene: -
abundance: -
CDR3nt: TGTGCCAGCAGTCCCAGAGACGGAGTATCCTACGAGCAGTACTTC
CDR3aa: CASSPRDGVSYEQYF

v_gene: TRBV19
j_gene: TRBJ2-2
d_gene: -
abundance: -
CDR3nt: TGTGCCAGTAGTCCGACGGTGGCGAACACCGGGGAGCTGTTTTTT
CDR3aa: CASSPTVANTGELFF

v_gene: TRBV9
j_gene: TRBJ1-5
d_gene: -
abundance: once
CDR3nt: TGTGCCAGCAGCGTAGACCCCAGCGGTCAGCCCCAGCATTTT
CDR3aa: CASSVDPSGQPQHF

v_gene: TRBV6-4
j_gene: TRBJ2-6
d_gene: -
abundance: few
CDR3nt: TGTGCCAGCAGCCCAATCCACTCTGGGGCCAACGTCCTGACTTTC
CDR3aa: CASSPIHSGANVLTF

v_gene: TRBV6-5
j_gene: TRBJ2-7
d_gene: TRBD2
abundance: -
CDR3nt: TGTGCCAGCAGTTTCAGGACTAGCGGGGATTCTTACGAGCAGTACTTC
CDR3aa: CASSFRTSGDSYEQYF

v_gene: TRBV27
j_gene: TRBJ2-7
d_gene: TRBD1
abundance: -
CDR3nt: TGTGCCAGCAGGAAATCACAGGGGAGCTACGAGCAGTACTTC
CDR3aa: CASRKSQGSYEQYF

v_gene: TRBV5-6
j_gene: TRBJ1-4
d_gene: TRBD1
abundance: -
CDR3nt: TGTGCCAGCAGCGAGGCAAGAGACAGGGGATTAAGTGAAAAACTGTTTTTT
CDR3aa: CASSEARDRGLSEKLFF

v_gene: TRBV10-2
j_gene: TRBJ2-1
d_gene: TRBD1
abundance: -
CDR3nt: TGCGCCAGCAGTGGGACACAGGGGGGTGAGCAGTTCTTC
CDR3aa: CASSGTQGGEQFF

v_gene: TRBV27
j_gene: TRBJ2-7
d_gene: -
abundance: -
CDR3nt: TGTGCCAGCAGTTTGTCAGGGAACTACGAGCAGTACTTC
CDR3aa: CASSLSGNYEQYF

v_gene: TRBV18
j_gene: TRBJ2-7
d_gene: -
abundance: -
CDR3nt: TGTGCCAGCTCCCGAGACCCCGGGACTCAGGGGTCCTACGAGCAGTACTTC
CDR3aa: CASSRDPGTQGSYEQYF

v_gene: TRBV2
j_gene: TRBJ1-1
d_gene: -
abundance: -
CDR3nt: TGTGCCAGCAGTGAAAGTGCGACGGTCTTTAAGTGGGTGAACACTGAAGCTTTCTTT
CDR3aa: CASSESATVFKWVNTEAFF

v_gene: TRBV27
j_gene: TRBJ1-6
d_gene: TRBD1
abundance: -
CDR3nt: TGTGCCAGCAGTTACTCTACAGGGGGGATGTCACCCCTCCACTTT
CDR3aa: CASSYSTGGMSPLHF

v_gene: TRBV29-1
j_gene: TRBJ2-3
d_gene: TRBD2
abundance: -
CDR3nt: TGCAGCGTTGGAAAGCGGGGGGGCCAAGATACGCAGTATTTT
CDR3aa: CSVGKRGGQDTQYF

v_gene: TRBV3-1/TRBV3-2
j_gene: TRBJ2-2
d_gene: -
abundance: -
CDR3nt: TGTGCCAGCAGCCAAAACAGGGTCGGGGAGCTGTTTTTT
CDR3aa: CASSQNRVGELFF

v_gene: TRBV6-6
j_gene: TRBJ1-5
d_gene: TRBD1
abundance: -
CDR3nt: TGTGCCAGCCGGCACCGGGACAGGAGGACCTATCAGCCCCAGCATTTT
CDR3aa: CASRHRDRRTYQPQHF

v_gene: TRBV5-6
j_gene: TRBJ2-4
d_gene: TRBD1
abundance: -
CDR3nt: TGTGCCAGCAGCGGCAACAGGGGGACCCTTCAGTACTTC
CDR3aa: CASSGNRGTLQYF

v_gene: TRBV6-5
j_gene: TRBJ2-3
d_gene: -
abundance: -
CDR3nt: TGTGCCAGCAGTCCCAAGGGGGGGAACACAGATACGCAGTATTTT
CDR3aa: CASSPKGGNTDTQYF

v_gene: TRBV11-2
j_gene: TRBJ2-1
d_gene: TRBD1
abundance: -
CDR3nt: TGTGCCAGCAGCTTAGGCGTCAGGGGGCCATCCGATGAGCAGTTCTTC
CDR3aa: CASSLGVRGPSDEQFF

v_gene: TRBV5-1
j_gene: TRBJ2-1
d_gene: TRBD2
abundance: -
CDR3nt: TGCGCCAGCAGCTTGGGCCAGCGGGGTCACGATGAGCAGTTCTTC
CDR3aa: CASSLGQRGHDEQFF

v_gene: TRBV6-1
j_gene: TRBJ1-3
d_gene: TRBD1
abundance: -
CDR3nt: TGTGCCAGCAGTGAAGTACAGGGGTATGGAAACACCATATATTTT
CDR3aa: CASSEVQGYGNTIYF

v_gene: TRBV6-1
j_gene: TRBJ2-4
d_gene: -
abundance: -
CDR3nt: TGTGCCAGCAGTGGAGACGACAGGCTCTCTCCGAGCATTCAGTACTTC
CDR3aa: CASSGDDRLSPSIQYF

v_gene: TRBV2
j_gene: TRBJ2-5
d_gene: TRBD1
abundance: -
CDR3nt: TGTGCCAGCAGCGAGACAGGGGTTCAAGAGACCCAGTACTTC
CDR3aa: CASSETGVQETQYF

v_gene: TRBV15
j_gene: TRBJ1-5
d_gene: -
abundance: once
CDR3nt: TGTGCCACCAGCAGAGCCGGGACGGAGGACTATCAGCCCCAGCATTTT
CDR3aa: CATSRAGTEDYQPQHF